This passage covers 2 T cell receptor beta chains from one sample sequenced in a study of neurological immune-mediated disorders. TCRdb re-analysed the 5' RACE reads in MiXCR, keeping a single row per CDR3 protein. The data contain some 71,000 distinct CDR3 sequences, around 9.6% of them singletons. Time point noted: longitudinal time-point 1 (baseline). Material for sequencing was PBMCs. The receptors stem from a man aged 25-40 years in good health.

This clonotype was detected many times. The rearrangement uses TRBV28 and TRBJ2-7; 15 bases map to TRBD2. The CDR3 extends over 18 amino acids. Germline V gene sequence: CDR1 MDHEN, CDR2 SYDVKM. The V segment lost 1 base and the J segment 2 bases; nucleotides outside the gene matches: 6. The CDR3, as DNA: TGTGCCAGCAGTTTATATCTGGGACTAGCGGGAGGTACCTACGAGCAGTACTTC. Translating gives CASSLYLGLAGGTYEQYF. Using reference TRBV28 and TRBJ2-7 for the parts outside the CDR3, the full variable domain is DVKVTQSSRYLVKRTGEKVFLECVQDMDHENMFWYRQDPGLGLRLIYFSYDVKMKEKGDIPEGYSVSREKKERFSLILESASTNQTSMYLCASSLYLGLAGGTYEQYFGPGTRLTVT.

There are many counts of this clonotype. The V and J genes are TRBV18 and TRBJ2-7; TRBD1 is a possible D gene (5 bases). The V end lost 0 bases, the J end lost 3 bases, and 6 bases lay between the germline ends. The CDR3 is made up of 13 amino acids. Germline V gives CDR1 KGHSH, CDR2 LQKENI. CDR3 residues: CASSPPQDYEQYF. In nucleotides, the CDR3 is TGTGCCAGCTCACCACCACAGGACTACGAGCAGTACTTC.